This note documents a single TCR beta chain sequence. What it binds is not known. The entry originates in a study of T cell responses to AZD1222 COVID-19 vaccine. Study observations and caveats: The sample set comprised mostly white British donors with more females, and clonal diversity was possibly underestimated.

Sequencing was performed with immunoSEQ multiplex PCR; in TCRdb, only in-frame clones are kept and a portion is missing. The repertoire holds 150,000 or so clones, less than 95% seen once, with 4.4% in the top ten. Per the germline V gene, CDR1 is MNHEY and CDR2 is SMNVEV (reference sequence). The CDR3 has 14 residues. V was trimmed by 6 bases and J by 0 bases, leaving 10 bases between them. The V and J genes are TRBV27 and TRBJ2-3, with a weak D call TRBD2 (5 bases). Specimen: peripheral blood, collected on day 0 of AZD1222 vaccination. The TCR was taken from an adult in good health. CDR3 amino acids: CASSGMSSTDTQYF. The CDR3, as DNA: TGTGCCAGCAGCGGGATGTCTAGCACAGATACGCAGTATTTT.